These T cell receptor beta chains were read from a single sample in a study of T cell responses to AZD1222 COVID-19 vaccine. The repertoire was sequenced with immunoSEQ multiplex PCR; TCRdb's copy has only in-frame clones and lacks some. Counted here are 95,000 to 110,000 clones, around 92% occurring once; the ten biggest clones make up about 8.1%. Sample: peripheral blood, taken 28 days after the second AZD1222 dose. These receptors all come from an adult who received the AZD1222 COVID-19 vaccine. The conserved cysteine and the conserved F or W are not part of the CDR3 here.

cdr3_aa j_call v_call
ASSPDRANYGYT TRBJ1-2 TRBV5-6
ASSFSQSSYEQY TRBJ2-7 TRBV28
ASSYSGEINNEKLF TRBJ1-4 TRBV6-5
SARDPNEQF TRBJ2-1 TRBV20-1
ASSFGHVSYEQY TRBJ2-7 TRBV19
ASGQGDSNQPQH TRBJ1-5 TRBV12-5
ASSPGGPSGANVLT TRBJ2-6 TRBV3-1/TRBV3-2
AISVNSYEQY TRBJ2-7 TRBV10-3
AWRAGTGGRQPQH TRBJ1-5 TRBV30
AWSVLRSNQPQH TRBJ1-5 TRBV30
ASSEWGTANSPLH TRBJ1-6 TRBV6-1
ASTVAQGRTTGELF TRBJ2-2 TRBV9
ASSFGPEGGYT TRBJ1-2 TRBV7-9
ASSLGGTSYTQY TRBJ2-3 TRBV5-1
ATQARGNTIY TRBJ1-3 TRBV19
ASSNPGTNNYGYT TRBJ1-2 TRBV21-1
ATSEVGGAGANVLT TRBJ2-6 TRBV24-1
KAGDGYGYT TRBJ1-2 TRBV20-1